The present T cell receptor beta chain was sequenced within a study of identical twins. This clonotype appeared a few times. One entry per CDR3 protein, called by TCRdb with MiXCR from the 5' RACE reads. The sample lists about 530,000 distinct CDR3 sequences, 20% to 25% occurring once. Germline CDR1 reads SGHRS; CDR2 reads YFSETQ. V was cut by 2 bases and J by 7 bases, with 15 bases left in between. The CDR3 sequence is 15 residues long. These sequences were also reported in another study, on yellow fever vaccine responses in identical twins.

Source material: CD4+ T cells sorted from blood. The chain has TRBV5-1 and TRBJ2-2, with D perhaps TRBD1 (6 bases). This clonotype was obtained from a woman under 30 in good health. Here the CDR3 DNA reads TGCGCCAGCAGCTTCATGATCCAGGGGAACGGGGAGCTGTTTTTT. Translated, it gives CASSFMIQGNGELFF.